Following are 17 T cell receptor beta chains from one sample sequenced in a study of T cells in Graves' hyperthyroidism and ophthalmopathy (dated by TCRdb to the late 2010s). The method was multiplex PCR. Instrument used: Illumina HiSeq 2000. The TCR beta CDR3 regions were amplified from the RNA transcripts. For the first round of RT-PCR on the TCR CDR3, the HTBI primer set was used together with the Qiagen OneStep RT-PCR kit. TCRdb trimmed public reads at Q25 via fastp, called clones via MiXCR and kept in-frame beta chains. Identical CDR3 protein sequences are pooled into one entry, listed with their most common genes and DNA. The sample includes about 530,000 distinct CDR3 sequences, with 15% to 20% observed a single time. Roughly a sixth of the sample is taken by the ten largest. Sequenced input: blood. These receptors came from a woman in her late teens or twenties with Graves' ophthalmopathy.

This clonotype was recorded at least ten times. V and J are TRBV5-1 and TRBJ1-1; D not certain. This CDR3 comprises 14 residues. Trimming pared 4 bases from V and 2 bases from J, leaving 12 bases between. CDR1 and CDR2 (germline): SGHRS, YFSETQ. CDR3 residues: CASSKVPDNTEAFF. The CDR3 coding sequence is TGCGCCAGCAGCAAGGTTCCGGATAACACTGAAGCTTTCTTT. The full variable domain, with the rest looked up from reference TRBV5-1 and TRBJ1-1, is KAGVTQTPRYLIKTRGQQVTLSCSPISGHRSVSWYQQTPGQGLQFLFEYFSETQRNKGNFPGRFSGRQFSNSRSEMNVSTLELGDSALYLCASSKVPDNTEAFFGQGTRLTVV.

The sample holds many counts of this clonotype. The genes are TRBV20-1 and TRBJ1-1, with 9 bases lining up with TRBD1. The germline gives CDR1 DFQATT, CDR2 SNEGSKA (reference sequence). This CDR3 comprises 14 residues. The ends lost 5 bases at V and 5 bases at J; junction bases unmatched: 9. In DNA form, the CDR3 reads TGCAGTGCTGCCTCGACAGGGGGAAAGACTGAAGCTTTCTTT. It yields the protein CSAASTGGKTEAFF.

This clonotype was found many times. The rearrangement uses TRBV5-1 and TRBJ2-1; D is unresolved. Trimming pared 1 base from V and 7 bases from J, leaving 6 bases between. Germline loops: CDR1 SGHRS, CDR2 YFSETQ. CDR3 length: 12 residues. The chain's CDR3 is CASSLMGNEQFF. CDR3 nucleotides: TGCGCCAGCAGCTTGATGGGGAATGAGCAGTTCTTC.

V usage is TRBV7-9 and J usage is TRBJ1-2, with D maybe TRBD1 (5 bases). Per germline, CDR1 SEHNR and CDR2 FQNEAQ (reference sequence). V lost 0 bases and J 8 bases, leaving 16 bases between the germline ends. The CDR3 is 15 residues long. The CDR3 nucleotides are TGTGCCAGCAGCTTAGCCCTATCGACAGAAAACGGCTACACCTTC. Translated, it gives CASSLALSTENGYTF.

In its sample, this clonotype was seen a few times. Written as DNA, the CDR3 is TGTGCCAGCAGCTTGGCCGGGACAGGGGACGCTGAAGCTTTCTTT. This sequence encodes CASSLAGTGDAEAFF. J is TRBJ1-1 and V is TRBV7-9; 10 bases match TRBD1. CDR3 length: 15 residues. Looked up from germline, CDR1 is SEHNR and CDR2 is FQNEAQ (reference sequence). The junction had 7 bases not matched to a gene; V was cut back by 3 bases and J by 6 bases.

The chain has TRBV27 and TRBJ2-7, with D maybe TRBD2 (5 bases). Germline CDR1 reads MNHEY; CDR2 reads SMNVEV (reference sequence). The V end was cut by 6 bases, the J end by 2 bases, with 11 bases between. The CDR3 has 13 residues. CDR3 DNA sequence: TGTGCCAGCAGGTTCATGGAGGCCTACGAGCAGTACTTC. The encoded protein is CASRFMEAYEQYF.

The table lists this clonotype with a few counts. J is TRBJ1-1 and V is TRBV3-1; 9 bases match TRBD1. V was clipped by 1 base and J by 10 bases; unmatched bases: 19. This CDR3 contains 18 residues. Germline V gene lookup returns CDR1 LGHDT and CDR2 YNNKEL (reference sequence). Here the CDR3 reads CASSQASIRTGVFPGAFF. CDR3 nucleotide sequence: TGTGCCAGCAGCCAAGCATCTATCAGGACAGGGGTTTTTCCCGGAGCTTTCTTT. The whole variable domain, filled in from reference TRBV3-1 and TRBJ1-1, reads DTAVSQTPKYLVTQMGNDKSIKCEQNLGHDTMYWYKQDSKKFLKIMFSYNNKELIINETVPNRFSPKSPDKAHLNLHINSLELGDSAVYFCASSQASIRTGVFPGAFFGQGTRLTVV.

Ten or more counts support this clonotype. V and J are TRBV7-6 and TRBJ2-3; D gene uncertain. This CDR3 spans 15 amino acids. Germline CDR1 SGHVS, CDR2 FNYEAQ. With 2 bases removed from V and 1 base from J, the gap between germline ends came to 10 bases. CDR3 sequence reads: CASSLTALRTDTQYF. The CDR3 DNA reads as TGTGCCAGCAGCTTAACGGCCCTTCGCACAGATACGCAGTATTTT.

This clonotype turned up a few times. V gene TRBV28 combines with J gene TRBJ1-4, with a tentative D call TRBD1 (5 bases). Germline CDR1 and CDR2: MDHEN and SYDVKM. This CDR3 has 11 residues. Trimming took 7 bases from V and 12 from J, leaving 12 bases between them. CDR3 nucleotide sequence: TGTGCCAGCAAGGACGGGACGGAACTGTTTTTT. Protein sequence: CASKDGTELFF.

A note on this clonotype: A much larger clone differs from this one at a single base, so this may be a read error. V is TRBV10-3 and J is TRBJ1-5; tentative D call: TRBD1 (6 bases). From germline, CDR1 is ENHRY and CDR2 SYGVKD. This CDR3 region has 16 residues. The CDR3 DNA is TGTGCCATCAGTGAGTCGGGACACAATAGCGATCAGCCCCAGCATTTT. It encodes CAISESGHNSDQPQHF.

This clonotype was observed at least ten times. This chain joins TRBV28 and TRBJ2-7; 8 positions match TRBD2. The CDR3 spans 16 residues. Per the germline V gene, CDR1 is MDHEN and CDR2 is SYDVKM. Losses at the gene ends were 7 bases for V and 4 bases for J; bases not matched to a gene: 15. The CDR3 is CASTPGGAGEGYEQYF. DNA of the CDR3: TGTGCCAGCACCCCCGGGGGGGCGGGGGAAGGGTACGAGCAGTACTTC. Combining the CDR3 with reference TRBV28 and TRBJ2-7 gives the whole variable domain DVKVTQSSRYLVKRTGEKVFLECVQDMDHENMFWYRQDPGLGLRLIYFSYDVKMKEKGDIPEGYSVSREKKERFSLILESASTNQTSMYLCASTPGGAGEGYEQYFGPGTRLTVT.

This clonotype was detected a few times. The J gene is TRBJ1-3, the V gene TRBV12-3 or TRBV12-4; no clear D. V was trimmed by 5 bases and J by 4 bases, leaving 15 bases between them. The CDR3 has 15 residues. The CDR3 sequence: CASSPPINPGNTIYF. CDR3 coding DNA: TGTGCCAGCAGTCCACCGATTAACCCGGGAAACACCATATATTTT.

There are a few counts of this clonotype. The chain carries TRBV4-1 and TRBJ1-4; D unclear. V shed 4 bases and J shed 1 base, with 10 bases lying between them. The CDR3 runs to 15 residues. Germline V lookup: CDR1 MGHRA, CDR2 YSYEKL. Written as DNA, the CDR3 is TGCGCCAGCAGCCCCTACAGCGAAACTAATGAAAAACTGTTTTTT. It encodes CASSPYSETNEKLFF.

This sequence joins TRBV20-1 and TRBJ2-5; 7 bases are a match to TRBD1. CDR1 is DFQATT, CDR2 SNEGSKA, per germline (reference sequence). The CDR3 runs 19 residues. Trimming removed 0 bases from V and 4 bases from J; junction bases left unmatched: 20. This CDR3 is CSARDPVMPALQGPETQYF. The CDR3 DNA is TGCAGTGCTAGAGATCCGGTGATGCCCGCCTTACAGGGGCCAGAGACCCAGTACTTC.

In its sample, this clonotype was seen many times. This chain uses TRBV3-1 with TRBJ1-6; D gene uncertain. Trimming cost V 1 base and J 5 bases, with 3 bases left between them. Germline V gives CDR1 LGHDT, CDR2 YNNKEL (reference sequence). The CDR3 has 13 residues. In nucleotides, the CDR3 is TGTGCCAGCAGCCAAGCTGATAATTCACCCCTCCACTTT. Translating gives CASSQADNSPLHF.

CDR3 region: CASRGGQGGEKLFF. DNA for the CDR3: TGTGCCAGCAGGGGGGGGCAGGGAGGAGAAAAACTGTTTTTT. V usage is TRBV27 and J usage is TRBJ1-4; weak D call: TRBD1 (6 bases). V shed 6 bases and J shed 8 bases, with 16 bases lying between them. This CDR3 region has 14 residues. Germline V lookup: CDR1 MNHEY, CDR2 SMNVEV (reference sequence).

This clonotype was counted many times. The chain combines TRBV15 with TRBJ1-1; D possibly corresponds to TRBD1 (6 bases). V dropped 2 bases and J dropped 3 bases, with 19 bases sitting between them. The CDR3 has 17 residues. In germline, CDR1 is LNHNV, CDR2 YYDKDF (reference sequence). The CDR3 reads CATSRLGDGNRDTEAFF. Here the CDR3 DNA reads TGTGCCACCAGCAGACTAGGGGATGGGAACAGGGACACTGAAGCTTTCTTT. Full variable domain (remainder filled in from reference TRBV15 and TRBJ1-1): DAMVIQNPRYQVTQFGKPVTLSCSQTLNHNVMYWYQQKSSQAPKLLFHYYDKDFNNEADTPDNFQSRRPNTSFCFLDIRSPGLGDTAMYLCATSRLGDGNRDTEAFFGQGTRLTVV.